This T cell receptor (beta chain) was retrieved from a study of cytomegalovirus exposure and HLA in healthy donors. Overall study: Membership in the Caucasian-associated ancestry cluster was found for about 84% of almost 400 genotyped donors. Study results and caveats: The authors later linked a missense DCLRE1C variant to TCR beta V- and J-gene trimming.

The CDR3 has 14 residues. Trimming removed 3 bases from V and 0 bases from J, with 8 bases in between. Germline values: CDR1 KGHSH, CDR2 LQKENI. About this clone itself: What it binds is not known.

The PCR had 60 Vbeta and 13 Jbeta primers. Method: immunoSEQ multiplex PCR; TCRdb's copy keeps in-frame clones and lacks some. The table lists 130,000 or so clones. The chain joins TRBV18 to TRBJ1-1; no clear D. The specimen sequenced was PBMCs. The clonotype originates from a woman in her 40s in good health and CMV-seronegative. This CDR3 reads CASSPYGMNTEAFF. The CDR3 nucleotides are TGTGCCAGCTCACCTTACGGGATGAACACTGAAGCTTTCTTT.